One T cell receptor (beta chain) is described in this entry. V shed 1 base and J 0 bases; nucleotides not matched to a gene: 8. The V gene's germline CDR1 is LGHNA and CDR2 YSLEER. The CDR3 totals 18 residues. The data are from a study of blood T cell repertoires in COVID-19. Original processing notes: Reference gene primers were amplified, and this amplification served to estimate nucleated cell counts. Sequenced by immunoSEQ multiplex PCR; TCRdb stores in-frame clones only, minus some. D and trimming were read from the DNA, whereas the V and J calls and clone size are those reported in that table. The sample lists around 260,000 clones, about nine tenths seen once, with 1% to 1.3% in the top ten.

This TCR was recovered from a woman under 40 who had recovered from COVID-19. Sequencing was performed on PBMCs or T cells enriched from blood (not recorded which). The J gene is TRBJ2-2, the V gene TRBV4-3, with 7 bases that match TRBD2. Here the CDR3 DNA reads TGCGCCAGCAGCCAAGTCCTAGCGGCCAATTCGAACACCGGGGAGCTGTTTTTT. Encoded protein: CASSQVLAANSNTGELFF.